The clone carrying this T cell receptor (beta chain) was detected a few times. Its target is not known. Sequenced by immunoSEQ multiplex PCR; TCRdb stores in-frame clones only, minus some. The sample yields around 29,000 clones, 76% seen once. Unexposed donor CD4+ T cells date from about 2011-2018, before the COVID-19 pandemic. CD4+ T cells were isolated from the cells after roughly 11 days of culture. This sample stems from a study of CD4 T cells in relation to SARS-CoV-2 and coronaviruses. V was trimmed by 4 bases and J by 0 bases, leaving 13 bases between them. Germline V gene lookup returns CDR1 SGHKS and CDR2 YYEKEE (reference sequence). This CDR3 has 15 residues.

The V call is TRBV5-5, the J call TRBJ1-1; D possibly corresponds to TRBD1 (5 bases). Sequenced input: CD4+ T cells from PBMCs, cultured in vitro. This sequence was found in a human donor in good health. CDR3 sequence: CASSGGGRVNTEAFF. The CDR3 nucleotides are TGTGCCAGCAGCGGCGGGGGAAGGGTGAACACTGAAGCTTTCTTT.